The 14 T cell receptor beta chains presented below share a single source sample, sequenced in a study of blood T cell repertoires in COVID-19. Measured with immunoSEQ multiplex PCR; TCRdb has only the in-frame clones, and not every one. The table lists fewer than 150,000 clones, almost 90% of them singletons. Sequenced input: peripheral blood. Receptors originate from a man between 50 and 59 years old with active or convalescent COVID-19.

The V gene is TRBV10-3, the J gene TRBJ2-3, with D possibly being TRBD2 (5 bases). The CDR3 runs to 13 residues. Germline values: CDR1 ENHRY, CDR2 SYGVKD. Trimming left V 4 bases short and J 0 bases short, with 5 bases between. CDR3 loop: CAISGGSTDTQYF. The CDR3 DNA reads TGTGCCATCAGTGGAGGGAGCACAGATACGCAGTATTTT.

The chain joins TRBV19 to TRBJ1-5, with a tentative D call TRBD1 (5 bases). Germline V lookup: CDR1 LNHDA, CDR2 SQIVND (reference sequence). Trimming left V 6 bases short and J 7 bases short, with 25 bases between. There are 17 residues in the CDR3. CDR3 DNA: TGTGCCAGTAGCCCCCCCCCAGCAGGGAAGATCACCCAGCCCCAGCATTTT. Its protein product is CASSPPPAGKITQPQHF.

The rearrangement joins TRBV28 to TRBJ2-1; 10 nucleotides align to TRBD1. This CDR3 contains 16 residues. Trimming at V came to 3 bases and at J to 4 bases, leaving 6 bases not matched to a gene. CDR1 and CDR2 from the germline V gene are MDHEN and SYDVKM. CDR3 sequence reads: CASSLRQGAGYNEQFF. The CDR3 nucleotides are TGTGCCAGCAGTTTGCGACAGGGGGCTGGTTACAATGAGCAGTTCTTC.

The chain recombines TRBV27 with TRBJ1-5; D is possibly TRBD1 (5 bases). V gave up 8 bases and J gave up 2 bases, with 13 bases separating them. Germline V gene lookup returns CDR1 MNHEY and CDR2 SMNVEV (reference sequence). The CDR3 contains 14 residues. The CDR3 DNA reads TGTGCCAGCGGGGGAGGGTATGGCAATCAGCCCCAGCATTTT. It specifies CASGGGYGNQPQHF.

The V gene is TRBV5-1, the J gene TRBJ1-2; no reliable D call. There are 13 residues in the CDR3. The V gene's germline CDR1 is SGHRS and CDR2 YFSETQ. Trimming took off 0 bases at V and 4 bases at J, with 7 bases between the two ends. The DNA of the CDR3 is TGCGCCAGCAGCTTGGACGGTCCCTATGGCTACACCTTC. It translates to CASSLDGPYGYTF.

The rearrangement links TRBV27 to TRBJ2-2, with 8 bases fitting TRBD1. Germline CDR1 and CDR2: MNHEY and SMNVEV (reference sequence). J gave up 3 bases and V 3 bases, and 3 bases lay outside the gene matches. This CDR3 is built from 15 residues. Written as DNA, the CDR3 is TGTGCCAGCAGTTTTGGACAGGGAGACACCGGGGAGCTGTTTTTT. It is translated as CASSFGQGDTGELFF.

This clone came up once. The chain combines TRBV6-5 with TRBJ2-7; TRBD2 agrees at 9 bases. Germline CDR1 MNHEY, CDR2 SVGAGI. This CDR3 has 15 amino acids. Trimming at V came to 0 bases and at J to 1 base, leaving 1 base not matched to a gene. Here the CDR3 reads CASSYSREGSYEQYF. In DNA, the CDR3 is TGTGCCAGCAGTTACTCGCGGGAGGGGTCCTACGAGCAGTACTTC.

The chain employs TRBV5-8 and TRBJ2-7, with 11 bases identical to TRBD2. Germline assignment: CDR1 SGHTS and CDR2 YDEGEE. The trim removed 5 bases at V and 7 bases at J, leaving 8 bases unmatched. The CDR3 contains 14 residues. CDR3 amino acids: CASRTSGRLGEQYF. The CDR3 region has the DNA TGTGCCAGCAGAACTAGCGGGAGACTGGGTGAGCAGTACTTC.

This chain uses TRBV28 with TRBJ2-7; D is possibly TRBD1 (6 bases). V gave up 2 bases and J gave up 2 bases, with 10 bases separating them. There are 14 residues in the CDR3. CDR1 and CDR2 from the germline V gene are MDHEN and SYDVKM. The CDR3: CASSLQPGAYEQYF. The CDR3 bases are TGTGCCAGCAGTTTACAGCCAGGGGCCTACGAGCAGTACTTC.

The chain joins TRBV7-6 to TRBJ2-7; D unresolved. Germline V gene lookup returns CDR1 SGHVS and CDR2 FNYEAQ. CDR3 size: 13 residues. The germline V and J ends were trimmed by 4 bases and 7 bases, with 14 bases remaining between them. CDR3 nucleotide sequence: TGTGCCAGCAGCTCGAACCGACTGGAAGAGCAGTACTTC. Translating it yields CASSSNRLEEQYF.

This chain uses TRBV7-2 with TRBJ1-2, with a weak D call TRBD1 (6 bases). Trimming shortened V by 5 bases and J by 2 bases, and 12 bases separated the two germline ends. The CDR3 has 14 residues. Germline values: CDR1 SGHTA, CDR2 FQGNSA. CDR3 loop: CASSPDTGNYGYTF. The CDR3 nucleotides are TGTGCCAGCAGCCCAGACACAGGGAACTATGGCTACACCTTC.

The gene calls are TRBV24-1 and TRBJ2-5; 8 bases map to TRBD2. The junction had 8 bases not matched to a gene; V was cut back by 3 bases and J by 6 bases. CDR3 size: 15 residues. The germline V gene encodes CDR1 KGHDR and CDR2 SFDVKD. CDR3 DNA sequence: TGTGCCACCAGTGATCCCCGGGAGGGTGGAAAGACCCAGTACTTC. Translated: CATSDPREGGKTQYF.

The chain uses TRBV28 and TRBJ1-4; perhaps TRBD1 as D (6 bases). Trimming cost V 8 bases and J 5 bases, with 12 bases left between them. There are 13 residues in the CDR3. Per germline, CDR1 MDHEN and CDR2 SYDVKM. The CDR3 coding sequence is TGTGCCAGCTTTGACAGGTCGAATGAAAAACTGTTTTTT. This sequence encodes CASFDRSNEKLFF.

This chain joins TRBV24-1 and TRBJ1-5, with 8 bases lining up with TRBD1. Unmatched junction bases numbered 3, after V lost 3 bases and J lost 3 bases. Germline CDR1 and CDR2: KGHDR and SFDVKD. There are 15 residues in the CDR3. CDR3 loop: CATSDRTGLNQPQHF. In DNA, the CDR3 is TGTGCCACCAGTGATCGGACAGGGCTCAATCAGCCCCAGCATTTT.